Following are 17 T cell receptor beta chains from one sample sequenced in a study of molecular identifiers for immune sequencing clone quantification. TCRdb used MiXCR to reprocess the PCR reads, holding one entry per CDR3 protein. The repertoire holds over 300,000 distinct CDR3 sequences, with roughly a quarter as singletons. Sequencing was carried out using naive CD8+ T cells from blood, with Jurkat cell RNA spiked in. Specified subset: FACS-sorted CD8+CD4-CCR7+CD45RA+ naive T cells. Receptors were obtained from a human donor in good health. Some libraries in this study had Jurkat cell RNA spiked in.

Many counts were recorded for this clonotype. V usage is TRBV29-1 and J usage is TRBJ2-3; D remains unclear. V lost 3 bases and J 4 bases, leaving 8 bases between the germline ends. The CDR3 has 12 residues. CDR1 is SQVTM and CDR2 is ANQGSEA in the germline V gene. CDR3 loop: CSVDEFSDTQYF. The CDR3 coding sequence is TGCAGCGTTGATGAGTTCTCAGATACGCAGTATTTT.

About this clonotype: One base away lies a much larger clone, so this may be a sequencing read error. The chain uses TRBV7-6 and TRBJ2-5, with a possible D match to TRBD1 (6 bases). Germline values: CDR1 SGHVS, CDR2 FNYEAQ. V was clipped by 3 bases and J by 1 base, with 12 bases between them. There are 15 residues in the CDR3. CDR3 DNA: TGTGCCAGCAGCTTCGGACAGAGCACCCAAGAGACCCAGTACTTC. Translating gives CASSFGQSTQETQYF.

The chain couples TRBV9 to TRBJ1-5; D perhaps matches TRBD1 (5 bases). This CDR3 is built from 13 residues. With 7 bases removed from V and 6 bases from J, the gap between germline ends came to 14 bases. The V gene's germline CDR1 is SGDLS and CDR2 YYNGEE. CDR3 DNA: TGTGCCAGCGGGTATGGGGGGACTCAGCCCCAGCATTTT. Translating gives CASGYGGTQPQHF.

This CDR3 reads CASSPPVGGPYEQYF. CDR3 DNA sequence: TGTGCCAGCAGCCCTCCTGTCGGGGGTCCTTACGAGCAGTACTTC. The chain is built from TRBV7-9 and TRBJ2-7, with D tentatively TRBD2 (6 bases). This CDR3 spans 15 amino acids. Germline-derived CDR1 and CDR2 are SEHNR and FQNEAQ (reference sequence). V gave up 5 bases and J gave up 4 bases, with 18 bases separating them.

This clonotype has only a few counts. J is TRBJ2-7 and V is TRBV25-1; TRBD2 might be the D (5 bases). V was trimmed by 1 base and J by 0 bases, leaving 16 bases between them. The CDR3 contains 17 residues. Germline V CDR1 and CDR2: MGHDK, SYGVNS. The CDR3 is CASSESSALGSSYEQYF. CDR3 DNA sequence: TGTGCCAGCAGTGAATCGTCAGCGTTAGGGAGCTCCTACGAGCAGTACTTC.

The chain uses TRBV5-5 and TRBJ2-2, with 14 bases lining up with TRBD2. V trimming: 4 bases; J trimming: 5 bases; junction bases outside the gene matches: 4. CDR3 length: 16 residues. Germline-derived CDR1 and CDR2 are SGHKS and YYEKEE (reference sequence). The CDR3 loop reads CASSVRLAGGTGELFF. The CDR3, as DNA: TGTGCCAGCAGCGTGAGACTAGCGGGAGGGACCGGGGAGCTGTTTTTT.

V and J are TRBV6-2 or TRBV6-3 and TRBJ2-7, with 8 positions matching TRBD2. J was trimmed by 3 bases and V by 6 bases; bases with no gene match: 7. Germline CDR1 MNHEY, CDR2 SVGEGT. CDR3 length equals 14 residues. The CDR3 spells CASSPGGRNYEQYF. The CDR3 nucleotides are TGTGCCAGCAGCCCAGGCGGGAGGAACTACGAGCAGTACTTC.

This clonotype was counted many times. The chain combines TRBV28 with TRBJ2-3; the D is unclear. The CDR3 sequence is 13 residues long. CDR1 MDHEN and CDR2 SYDVKM come from the germline V gene. The V gene lost 8 bases and the J gene lost 0 bases, with 9 bases spanning the gap. CDR3 in amino acids: CASATASTDTQYF. The CDR3, as DNA: TGTGCCAGCGCGACTGCTAGCACAGATACGCAGTATTTT.

This chain joins TRBV20-1 and TRBJ2-7, with 14 bases matching TRBD2. The V gene end was trimmed by 6 bases and the J gene end by 3 bases; junction bases not matched to a gene: 10. Germline CDR1 DFQATT, CDR2 SNEGSKA (reference sequence). The CDR3 is 16 amino acids. In nucleotides, the CDR3 is TGCAGTGCGTCACCGGGACTAGCGGGAGTATACTACGAGCAGTACTTC. Amino acid sequence: CSASPGLAGVYYEQYF.

This clonotype was picked up a small number of times. The V and J genes are TRBV7-2 and TRBJ2-7; TRBD2 agrees at 7 bases. V lost 0 bases to trimming and J lost 9 bases; unmatched junction nucleotides: 8. The CDR3 is 14 amino acids. Germline V lookup: CDR1 SGHTA, CDR2 FQGNSA. The CDR3 DNA reads TGTGCCAGCAGCTTAGCTAGGGCTAGCGGAGGGCAGTACTTC. Its protein is CASSLARASGGQYF.

This clonotype was detected only a few times. The gene calls are TRBV20-1 and TRBJ2-1; D remains ambiguous. Looked up from germline, CDR1 is DFQATT and CDR2 is SNEGSKA (reference sequence). The CDR3 extends over 14 amino acids. Between the trimmed V and J ends, which lost 1 base and 5 bases, there was a span of 12 bases. The CDR3 DNA reads as TGCAGTGCTAGAGCCCAGGACGGTAACAATGAGCAGTTCTTC. As protein: CSARAQDGNNEQFF.

The sample holds one count of this clonotype. A much larger clonotype is one base distant, so this may be a read error. The J gene is TRBJ2-3, the V gene TRBV9, with 11 bases fitting TRBD2. The length of the CDR3 is 15 residues. Germline loops: CDR1 SGDLS, CDR2 YYNGEE. V shed 9 bases, J shed 4 bases, and the junction held 10 bases outside the gene matches. CDR3: CATNIAGGQSDTQYF. The CDR3, as DNA: TGTGCCACCAACATAGCGGGGGGGCAATCAGATACGCAGTATTTT.

V gene TRBV6-5 combines with J gene TRBJ2-1, with a weak D call TRBD2 (5 bases). The V gene's germline CDR1 is MNHEY and CDR2 SVGAGI. Trimming removed 7 bases from V and 7 bases from J, with 23 bases in between. This CDR3 is built from 16 residues. Here the CDR3 DNA reads TGTGCCAGCACCTCCCCGGCGGGCGTGATCGGGAATGAGCAGTTCTTC. Amino acid sequence: CASTSPAGVIGNEQFF.

This clonotype was found once. At one of its ends the junction is not consistent with the germline gene, which may arise from a read error. This rearrangement joins TRBV28 to TRBJ1-1; D is uncertain. Germline V gene sequence: CDR1 MDHEN, CDR2 SYDVKM. CDR3 size: 13 residues. This CDR3 reads CDSSHQEFAEAFF. CDR3 nucleotide sequence: TGTGACAGCAGTCACCAGGAGTTCGCTGAAGCTTTCTTT.

Remarks on this clonotype: One end of the junction varies from germline; a read error may be responsible. This sequence joins TRBV18 and TRBJ2-7, with a weak D call TRBD2 (5 bases). CDR1 is KGHSH, CDR2 LQKENI, per germline. CDR3 size: 13 residues. Here the CDR3 reads CGSSPRDAYEQYF. The CDR3 DNA reads TGTGGCAGCTCACCACGGGATGCCTACGAGCAGTACTTC.

As regards this clonotype: At one of its ends the junction is not consistent with the germline gene, which may arise from a read error. The V call is TRBV19, the J call TRBJ1-5, with no clear D. CDR1 is LNHDA and CDR2 is SQIVND in the germline V gene (reference sequence). The CDR3 covers 14 residues. In DNA, the CDR3 is TGTGCCAGTAGTATGGGCATTAGCAATCAGCCCCAGCGTTTT. Translating gives CASSMGISNQPQRF.

About this clonotype itself: A much larger clone sits a single nucleotide away, making a read error possible. This chain joins TRBV4-1 and TRBJ1-5, with D possibly matching TRBD1 (5 bases). This CDR3 spans 14 amino acids. Germline CDR1 is MGHRA and CDR2 is YSYEKL. The V gene lost 2 bases and the J gene lost 7 bases, with 12 bases spanning the gap. CDR3 DNA sequence: TGCGCCAGCAGCCAAACTCCAGGGCCGCAGCCCCAGCATTTT. As protein: CASSQTPGPQPQHF.